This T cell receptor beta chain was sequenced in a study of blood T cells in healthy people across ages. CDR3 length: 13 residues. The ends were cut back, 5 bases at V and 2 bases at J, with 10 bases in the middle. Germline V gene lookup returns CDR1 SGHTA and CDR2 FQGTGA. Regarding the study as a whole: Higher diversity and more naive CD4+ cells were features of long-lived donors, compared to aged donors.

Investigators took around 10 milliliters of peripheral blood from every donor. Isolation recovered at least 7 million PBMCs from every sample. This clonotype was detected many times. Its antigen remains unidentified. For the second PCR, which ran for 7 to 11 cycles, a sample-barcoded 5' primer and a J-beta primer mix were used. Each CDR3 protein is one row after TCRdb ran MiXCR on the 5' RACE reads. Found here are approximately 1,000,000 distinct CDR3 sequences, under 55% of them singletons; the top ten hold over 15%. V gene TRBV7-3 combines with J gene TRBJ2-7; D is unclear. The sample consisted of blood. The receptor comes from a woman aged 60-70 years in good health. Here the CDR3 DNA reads TGTGCCAGCAGCCTCGGTCCCCCCTACGAGCAGTACTTC. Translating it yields CASSLGPPYEQYF.